The 8 T cell receptor beta chains listed next were all sequenced from one sample in a study of CD8 T cells in Susac syndrome. RNA totalling roughly 0.5 to 1 ug underwent reverse transcription with random hexamers. TCRdb processed the immunoSEQ multiplex PCR reads anew with MiXCR; each CDR3 protein has one entry. This sample has 400,000 to 550,000 distinct CDR3 sequences, with more than 80% found just once. Sequenced: CD8+ T cells from PBMCs. These receptors originate from a human donor with multiple sclerosis.

V gene TRBV5-6 combines with J gene TRBJ1-1; TRBD1 might be the D (6 bases). CDR1 and CDR2 from the germline V gene are SGHDT and YYEEEE. Trimming shortened V by 2 bases and J by 4 bases, and 18 bases separated the two germline ends. The CDR3 sequence is 16 residues long. This CDR3 is CASSLGGSGPGTEAFF. The CDR3 DNA reads as TGTGCCAGCAGCTTAGGGGGAAGCGGCCCGGGCACTGAAGCTTTCTTT.

The rearrangement links TRBV30 to TRBJ2-7; D not certain. The V gene's germline CDR1 is GTSNPN and CDR2 SVGIG (reference sequence). This CDR3 contains 14 residues. Trimming removed 2 bases from V and 2 bases from J, with 13 bases in between. The CDR3 reads CAWSPGPGAYEQYF. The CDR3 bases are TGTGCCTGGAGTCCTGGCCCTGGGGCCTACGAGCAGTACTTC.

The rearrangement joins TRBV5-1 to TRBJ1-4, with TRBD1 identical over 7 bases. Germline-derived CDR1 and CDR2 are SGHRS and YFSETQ. The CDR3 contains 13 residues. After removal of 6 bases from V and 7 bases from J, the junction contained 6 bases not matched to a gene. The DNA of the CDR3 is TGCGCCAGCACCCGGGACAGCGGTGAAAAACTGTTTTTT. This encodes CASTRDSGEKLFF. Looking up the rest from reference TRBV5-1 and TRBJ1-4 gives the full variable domain: KAGVTQTPRYLIKTRGQQVTLSCSPISGHRSVSWYQQTPGQGLQFLFEYFSETQRNKGNFPGRFSGRQFSNSRSEMNVSTLELGDSALYLCASTRDSGEKLFFGSGTQLSVL.

The V gene is TRBV2, the J gene TRBJ1-2, with D unclear. The CDR3 consists of 13 residues. Germline values: CDR1 SNHLY, CDR2 FYNNEI. The V end lost 7 bases, the J end lost 2 bases, and 11 bases lay between the germline ends. The DNA of the CDR3 is TGTGCCAGCATCGGACTTGGGAACTATGGCTACACCTTC. Protein product: CASIGLGNYGYTF.

This chain connects TRBV4-1 to TRBJ2-5; D remains ambiguous. Germline V gives CDR1 MGHRA, CDR2 YSYEKL. Trimming removed 1 base from V and 4 bases from J, with 7 bases in between. This CDR3 spans 13 amino acids. The CDR3 spells CASSQVPLETQYF. The DNA for the CDR3 is TGCGCCAGCAGCCAAGTACCCCTAGAGACCCAGTACTTC.

This rearrangement joins TRBV12-3 or TRBV12-4 to TRBJ2-4, with TRBD1 matching 8 bases. The CDR3 contains 14 residues. Trimming cost V 4 bases and J 13 bases; bases outside gene matches: 12. CDR3 in amino acids: CASSSETGANIQYF. Here the CDR3 DNA reads TGTGCCAGCAGTTCGGAGACAGGGGCGAATATACAGTACTTC.

This clonotype came up once. The chain carries TRBV6-4 and TRBJ2-3; 8 bases line up with TRBD2. Germline values: CDR1 MRHNA, CDR2 SNTAGT. This CDR3 comprises 16 residues. V shed 0 bases and J 0 bases; nucleotides not matched to a gene: 2. CDR3 bases: TGTGCCAGCAGTGACTCTAGCGGGGCGAGCACAGATACGCAGTATTTT. Protein: CASSDSSGASTDTQYF.

This chain links TRBV19 with TRBJ2-5; unclear D gene. With 3 bases removed from V and 2 bases from J, the gap between germline ends came to 7 bases. The CDR3 extends over 13 amino acids. Germline values: CDR1 LNHDA, CDR2 SQIVND (reference sequence). CDR3 nucleotide sequence: TGTGCCAGTAGTATTGGAGAGCAAGAGACCCAGTACTTC. It encodes CASSIGEQETQYF.